This T cell receptor beta chain stems from a study of a mutant IDH1 vaccine in newly diagnosed glioma. About the study: Vaccines were first given 4-6 weeks after radiotherapy alone, or with temozolomide cycles. Former treatment meant radiotherapy, temozolomide, or both; the majority had gotten both.

Remarks on this clone: Its antigen is undetermined.

The CDR3 length is 15 residues. The V and J ends lost 6 bases and 7 bases, in that order; junction bases with no gene match: 8. CDR1 SEHNR and CDR2 FQNEAQ come from the germline V gene (reference sequence). Sequenced by immunoSEQ multiplex PCR; TCRdb stores in-frame clones only, minus some. The sample yields 55,000 to 65,000 clones, 80% to 90% seen once. As for time point: week 35, safety follow-up. Vaccine doses each comprised 300 ug of mutant IDH1 20-mer peptide, with topical imiquimod. The donors had new WHO grade 3 or 4 astrocytomas; these were IDH1-mutant and ATRX-lost. The starting material was PBMCs, obtained from a glioma patient whose treatment included an IDH1 peptide vaccine. The chain has TRBV7-9 and TRBJ2-1; 11 nucleotides match TRBD1. The TCR comes from a man under 40 with glioma. The CDR3 sequence is CASRLPGTGGNEQFF. CDR3 nucleotides: TGTGCCAGCAGACTCCCCGGGACAGGGGGAAATGAGCAGTTCTTC.